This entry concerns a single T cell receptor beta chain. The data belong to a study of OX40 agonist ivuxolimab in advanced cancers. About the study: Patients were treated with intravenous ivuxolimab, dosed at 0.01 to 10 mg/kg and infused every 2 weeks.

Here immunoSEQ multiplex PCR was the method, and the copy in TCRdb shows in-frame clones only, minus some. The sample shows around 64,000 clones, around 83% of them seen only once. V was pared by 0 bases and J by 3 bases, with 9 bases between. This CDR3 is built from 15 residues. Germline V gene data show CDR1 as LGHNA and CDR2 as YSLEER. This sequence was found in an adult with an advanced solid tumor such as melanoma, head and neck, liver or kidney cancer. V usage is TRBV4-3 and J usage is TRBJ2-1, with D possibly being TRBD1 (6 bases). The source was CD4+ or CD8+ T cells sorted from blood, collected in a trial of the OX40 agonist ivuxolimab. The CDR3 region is CASSQDTGSYNEQFF. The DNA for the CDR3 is TGCGCCAGCAGCCAAGATACAGGGAGCTACAATGAGCAGTTCTTC.